This passage covers 6 T cell receptor beta chains from one sample sequenced in a study of a mutant IDH1 vaccine in newly diagnosed glioma. Time point: baseline, week 1 (first vaccination visit). The sample's treatment: pre-vaccination baseline after standard-of-care therapy. Sequenced by immunoSEQ multiplex PCR; TCRdb stores in-frame clones only, minus some. The data hold fewer than 20,000 clones, with 80% observed a single time. The sample here was PBMCs, taken from a glioma patient treated with radiotherapy, temozolomide or both. The source of these receptors is a man aged 40-49 years with glioma.

This chain joins TRBV5-1 and TRBJ2-3; D remains unclear. Per the germline V gene, CDR1 is SGHRS and CDR2 is YFSETQ. With 4 bases removed from V and 2 bases from J, the gap between germline ends came to 5 bases. This CDR3 contains 12 residues. The CDR3 region is CASSPSTDTQYF. CDR3 in DNA: TGCGCCAGCAGCCCCTCCACAGATACGCAGTATTTT.

The chain uses TRBV6-6 and TRBJ2-1; D remains unclear. V was shortened by 1 base and J by 8 bases, with 9 bases between the two germline ends. Germline loops: CDR1 MNHNY, CDR2 SVGAGI (reference sequence). This CDR3 has 13 amino acids. The CDR3 region is CASSYLTTHEQFF. DNA for the CDR3: TGTGCCAGCAGTTACTTGACGACGCATGAGCAGTTCTTC.

This rearrangement joins TRBV7-8 to TRBJ1-5; perhaps TRBD1 as D (6 bases). The CDR3 extends over 15 amino acids. V lost 1 base and J lost 2, with 9 bases in between. Per the germline V gene, CDR1 is SGHVS and CDR2 is FQNEAQ. CDR3 coding DNA: TGTGCCAGCAGCTTAGGCGGGGGGCGCAATCAGCCCCAGCATTTT. As protein: CASSLGGGRNQPQHF.

V and J are TRBV19 and TRBJ2-7; 9 bases agree with TRBD2. Trimming removed 6 bases from V and 1 base from J; junction bases left unmatched: 7. The CDR3 extends over 15 amino acids. CDR1 is LNHDA, CDR2 SQIVND, per germline (reference sequence). The CDR3 region is CASSHHSGSSYEQYF. In DNA, the CDR3 is TGTGCCAGTAGCCATCATAGCGGGAGTTCCTACGAGCAGTACTTC.

The V and J genes are TRBV5-4 and TRBJ2-7, with D tentatively TRBD1 or TRBD2 (5 bases each). V was cut by 4 bases and J by 6 bases, with 23 bases left in between. CDR1 SGHNT and CDR2 YYREEE come from the germline V gene (reference sequence). CDR3 length equals 16 residues. CDR3 loop: CASSRPGGLGDGEQYF. The CDR3, as DNA: TGTGCCAGCAGCCGGCCTGGTGGCTTAGGGGACGGCGAGCAGTACTTC.

This chain links TRBV28 with TRBJ2-1; D is ambiguous. Looked up from germline, CDR1 is MDHEN and CDR2 is SYDVKM. The germline V and J ends were trimmed by 4 bases and 8 bases, with 18 bases remaining between them. This CDR3 contains 15 residues. CDR3 sequence (DNA): TGTGCCAGCAGTTCCCAGTACCACCGTCGGGATGAGCAGTTCTTC. Its protein product is CASSSQYHRRDEQFF.